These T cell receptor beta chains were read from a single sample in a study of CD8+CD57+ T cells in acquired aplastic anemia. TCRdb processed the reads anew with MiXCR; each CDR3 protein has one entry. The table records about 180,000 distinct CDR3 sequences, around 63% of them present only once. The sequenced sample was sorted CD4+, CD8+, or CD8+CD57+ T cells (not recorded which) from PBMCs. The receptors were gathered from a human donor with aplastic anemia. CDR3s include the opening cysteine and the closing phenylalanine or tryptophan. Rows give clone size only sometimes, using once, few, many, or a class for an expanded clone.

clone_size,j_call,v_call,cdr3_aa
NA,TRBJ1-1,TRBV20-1,CSAGGGGWENTEAFF
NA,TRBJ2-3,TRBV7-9,CASSSQTGGVTDTQYF
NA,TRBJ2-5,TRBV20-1,CSARPTGGETQYF
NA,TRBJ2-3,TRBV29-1,CRQAGLEYF
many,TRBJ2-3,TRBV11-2,CASSSSGNVGDTQYF
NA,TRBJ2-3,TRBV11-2,CASSQGVGGDTQYF
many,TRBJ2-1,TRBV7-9,CASGLAGGPSSYNEQFF
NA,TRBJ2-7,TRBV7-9,CASSPGGTPDEQYF
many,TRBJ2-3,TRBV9,CASSVVGLAGTTDTQYF
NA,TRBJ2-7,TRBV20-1,CSARAGVYEQYF
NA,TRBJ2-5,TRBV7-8,CASSFRASGILQETQYF
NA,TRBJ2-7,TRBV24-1,CATSDPGLAGGPTSYEQYF
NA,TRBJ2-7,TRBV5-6,CASSFRTSDPSYEQYF
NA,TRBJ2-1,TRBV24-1,CATSDFYGRGNEQFF
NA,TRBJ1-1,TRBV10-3,CAISVDRTSNTEAFF
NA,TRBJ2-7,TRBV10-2,CASRALVSVNPSYEQYF
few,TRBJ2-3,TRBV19,CASSTKRGRIDTQYF
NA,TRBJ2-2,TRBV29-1,CSVRDTGELFF
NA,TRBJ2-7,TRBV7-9,CASSPPAGKDEQYF
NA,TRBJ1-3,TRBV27,CASSFSEGNTIYF
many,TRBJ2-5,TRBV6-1,CASSEELGDQTQYF
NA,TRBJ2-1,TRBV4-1,CASSQDQSLAGVGNEQFF
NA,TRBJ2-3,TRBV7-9,CASSLLAGANTQYF
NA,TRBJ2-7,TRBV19,CASSTPGTGHEQYF
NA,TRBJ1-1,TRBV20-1,CSARPGPMNTEAFF
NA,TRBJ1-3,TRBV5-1,CASSLAGGDGYTIYF
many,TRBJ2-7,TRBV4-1,CASSQGPRETVHEQYF
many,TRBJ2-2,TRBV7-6,CASSLSETRGGELFF
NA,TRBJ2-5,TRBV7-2,CASSPDFTTQETQYF
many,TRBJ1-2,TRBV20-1,CSARDGWGARDGYTF
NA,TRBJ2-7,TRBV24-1,CATSLAGGERYF
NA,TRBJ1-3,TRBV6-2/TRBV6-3,CASSRRGDTIYF
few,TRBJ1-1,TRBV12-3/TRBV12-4,CASSLVGGGTEAFF
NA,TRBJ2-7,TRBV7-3,CASSGGNPRCEQYF
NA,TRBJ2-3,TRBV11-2,CASGGSGRGTDTQYF
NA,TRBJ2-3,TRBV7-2,CASRSLADTQYF
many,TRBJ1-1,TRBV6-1,CASRGGLPNTEAFF
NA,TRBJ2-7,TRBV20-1,CRARRGQAAEQYF
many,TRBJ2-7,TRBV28,CAWGRRSYEQYF
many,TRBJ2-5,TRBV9,CASSVRGDEETQYF
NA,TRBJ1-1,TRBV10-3,CAIRGTGYTEAFF
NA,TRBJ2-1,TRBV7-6,CASSFGGNSYNEQFF
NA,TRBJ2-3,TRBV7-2,CASSFRLQGGDTQYF
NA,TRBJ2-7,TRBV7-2,CASSGGRRYEQYF
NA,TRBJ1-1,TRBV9,CASSSRQGGEAFAFF
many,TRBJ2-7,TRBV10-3,CAISEWTGDNEQYF
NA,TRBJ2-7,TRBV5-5,CASRLQGRPYEQYF
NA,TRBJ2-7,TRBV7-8,CASSPGASYEQYF
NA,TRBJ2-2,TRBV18,CASSPRDRGLSGELFF
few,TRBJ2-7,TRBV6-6,CASGYEQYF
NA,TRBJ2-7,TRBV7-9,CASSFPRATYEQYF
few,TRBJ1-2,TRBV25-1,CASSNRGQYGYTF
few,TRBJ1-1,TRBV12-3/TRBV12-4,CASREGGLEAFF
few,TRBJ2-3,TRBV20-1,CSARDLDPVARNTQYF
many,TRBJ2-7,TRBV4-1,CASSQDELSFVREQYF
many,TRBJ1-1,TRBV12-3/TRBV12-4,CASSYLTGIRTEAFF